This record concerns one T cell receptor (beta chain) sequence. This table comes from immunoSEQ multiplex PCR, and its TCRdb copy is limited to in-frame clones, with some not included. The sample comprises under 850,000 clones, over 75% of which are singletons, and approximately 0.01% rests with the top ten. This entry belongs to a study of shared T cell receptors in the human thymus. V gave up 9 bases and J gave up 4 bases; unmatched junction bases: 6. CDR3 length: 14 amino acids. Per the germline V gene, CDR1 is SGHDT and CDR2 is YYEEEE. These data were also filed under a second study, of human thymus T cells. Per that study: The people who donated were healthy Finnish babies having corrective surgery for congenital heart defects. Resections from corrective heart surgery supplied the thymus tissue. Within thymic and blood repertoires, V and J gene usage appeared to be biased.

The chain links TRBV5-6 to TRBJ2-3; the match to TRBD2 covers 12 bases. The clonotype was recovered from a boy under three years old with a congenital heart defect. The specimen sequenced was thymocytes. The CDR3, as DNA: TGTGCCACCCAGACTAGCGGGAGACCAGATACGCAGTATTTT. It translates to CATQTSGRPDTQYF. The whole variable domain, filled in from reference TRBV5-6 and TRBJ2-3, reads DAGVTQSPTHLIKTRGQQVTLRCSPKSGHDTVSWYQQALGQGPQFIFQYYEEEERQRGNFPDRFSGHQFPNYSSELNVNALLLGDSALYLCATQTSGRPDTQYFGPGTRLTVL.